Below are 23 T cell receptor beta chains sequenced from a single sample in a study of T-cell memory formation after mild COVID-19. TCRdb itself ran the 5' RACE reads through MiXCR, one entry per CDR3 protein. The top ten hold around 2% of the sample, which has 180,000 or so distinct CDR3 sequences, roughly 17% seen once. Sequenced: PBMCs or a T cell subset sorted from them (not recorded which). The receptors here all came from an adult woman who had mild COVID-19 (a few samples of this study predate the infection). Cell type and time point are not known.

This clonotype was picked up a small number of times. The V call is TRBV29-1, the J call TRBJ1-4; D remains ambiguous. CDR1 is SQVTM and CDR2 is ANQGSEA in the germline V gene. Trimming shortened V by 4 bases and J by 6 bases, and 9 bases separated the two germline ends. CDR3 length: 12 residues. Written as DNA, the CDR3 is TGCAGCGTTGGGGCTGATCATGAAAAACTGTTTTTT. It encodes CSVGADHEKLFF.

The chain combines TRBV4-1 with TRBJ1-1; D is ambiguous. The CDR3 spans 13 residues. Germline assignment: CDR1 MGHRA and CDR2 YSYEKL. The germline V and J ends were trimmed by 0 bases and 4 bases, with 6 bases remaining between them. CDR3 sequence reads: CASSQDPGTEAFF. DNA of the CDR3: TGCGCCAGCAGCCAAGATCCTGGCACTGAAGCTTTCTTT.

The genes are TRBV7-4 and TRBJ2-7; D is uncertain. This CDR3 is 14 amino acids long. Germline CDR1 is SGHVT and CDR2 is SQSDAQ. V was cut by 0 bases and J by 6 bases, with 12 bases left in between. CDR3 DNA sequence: TGTGCCAGCAGCTTAGCTAGCTCAGCCACCGAGCAGTACTTC. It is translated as CASSLASSATEQYF.

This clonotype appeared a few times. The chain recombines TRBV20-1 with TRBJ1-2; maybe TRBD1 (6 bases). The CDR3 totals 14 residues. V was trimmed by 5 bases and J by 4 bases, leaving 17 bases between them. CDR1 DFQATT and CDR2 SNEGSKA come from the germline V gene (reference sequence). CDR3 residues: CSALRDTGSYGYTF. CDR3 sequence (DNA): TGCAGTGCTCTGCGGGACACAGGAAGCTATGGCTACACCTTC.

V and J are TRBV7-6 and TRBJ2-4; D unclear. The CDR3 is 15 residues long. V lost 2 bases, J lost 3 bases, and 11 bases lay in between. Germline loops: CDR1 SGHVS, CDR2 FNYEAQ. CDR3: CASSLPWKDKNIQYF. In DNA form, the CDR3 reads TGTGCCAGCAGCTTACCGTGGAAGGACAAAAACATTCAGTACTTC.

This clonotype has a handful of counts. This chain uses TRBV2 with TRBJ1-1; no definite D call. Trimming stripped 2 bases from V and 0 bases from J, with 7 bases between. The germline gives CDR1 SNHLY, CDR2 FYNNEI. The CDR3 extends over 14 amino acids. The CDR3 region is CASSETELNTEAFF. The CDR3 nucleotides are TGTGCCAGCAGTGAAACAGAACTGAACACTGAAGCTTTCTTT.

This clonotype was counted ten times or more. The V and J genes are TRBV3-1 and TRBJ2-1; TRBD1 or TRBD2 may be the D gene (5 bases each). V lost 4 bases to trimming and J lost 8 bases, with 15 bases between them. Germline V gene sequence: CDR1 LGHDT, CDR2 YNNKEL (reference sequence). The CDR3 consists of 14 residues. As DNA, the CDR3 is TGTGCCAGCAGCCCCGCCGGGGCAGTGTATGAGCAGTTCTTC. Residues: CASSPAGAVYEQFF.

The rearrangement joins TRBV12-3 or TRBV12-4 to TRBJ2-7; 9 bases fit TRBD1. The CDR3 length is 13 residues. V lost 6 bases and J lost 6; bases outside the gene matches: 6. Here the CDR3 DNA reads TGTGCCAGCAGGTCGGGACAGGGTTTCGAGCAGTACTTC. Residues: CASRSGQGFEQYF.

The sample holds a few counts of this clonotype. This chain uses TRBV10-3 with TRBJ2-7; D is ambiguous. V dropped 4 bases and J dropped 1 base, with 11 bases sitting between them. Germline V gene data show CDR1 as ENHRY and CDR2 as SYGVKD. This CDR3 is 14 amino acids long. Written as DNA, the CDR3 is TGTGCCATCAGTGGAGACACCTATTCCTACGAGCAGTACTTC. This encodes CAISGDTYSYEQYF.

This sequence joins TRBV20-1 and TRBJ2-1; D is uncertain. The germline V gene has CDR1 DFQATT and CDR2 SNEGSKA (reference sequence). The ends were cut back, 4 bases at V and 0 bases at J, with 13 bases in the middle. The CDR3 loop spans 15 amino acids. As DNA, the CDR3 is TGCAGTGCTATTTACGGCGAGAGCTCCTACAATGAGCAGTTCTTC. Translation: CSAIYGESSYNEQFF.

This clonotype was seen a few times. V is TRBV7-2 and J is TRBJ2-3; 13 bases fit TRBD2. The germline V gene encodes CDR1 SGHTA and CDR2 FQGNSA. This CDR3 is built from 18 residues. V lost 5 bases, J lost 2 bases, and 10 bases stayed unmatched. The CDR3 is CASSPATSGGPFTDTQYF. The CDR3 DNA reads TGTGCCAGCAGCCCCGCGACTAGCGGGGGGCCTTTCACAGATACGCAGTATTTT.

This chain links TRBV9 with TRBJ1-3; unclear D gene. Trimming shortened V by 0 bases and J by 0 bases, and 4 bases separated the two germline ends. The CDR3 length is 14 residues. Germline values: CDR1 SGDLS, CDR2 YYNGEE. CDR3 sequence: CASSVDSSGNTIYF. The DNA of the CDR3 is TGTGCCAGCAGCGTAGACAGCTCTGGAAACACCATATATTTT.

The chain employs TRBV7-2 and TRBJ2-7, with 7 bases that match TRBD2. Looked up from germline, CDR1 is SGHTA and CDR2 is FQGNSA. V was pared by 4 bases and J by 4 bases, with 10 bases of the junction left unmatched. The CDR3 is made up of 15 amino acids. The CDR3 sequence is CASSSPRGSGYEQYF. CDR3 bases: TGTGCCAGCAGCTCCCCCCGGGGTAGCGGGTACGAGCAGTACTTC.

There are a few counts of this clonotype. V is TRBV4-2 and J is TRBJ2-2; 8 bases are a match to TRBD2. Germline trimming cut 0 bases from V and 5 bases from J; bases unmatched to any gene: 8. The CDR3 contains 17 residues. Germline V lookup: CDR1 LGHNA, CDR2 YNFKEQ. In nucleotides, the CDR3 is TGTGCCAGCAGCCAAGAGGGCGGGGGGCGATCTACCGGGGAGCTGTTTTTT. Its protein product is CASSQEGGGRSTGELFF.

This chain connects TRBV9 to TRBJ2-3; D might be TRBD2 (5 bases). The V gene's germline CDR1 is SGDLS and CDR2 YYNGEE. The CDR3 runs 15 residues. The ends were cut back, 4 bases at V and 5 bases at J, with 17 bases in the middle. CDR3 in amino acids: CASSKEEGRRDTQYF. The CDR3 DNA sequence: TGTGCCAGCAGCAAGGAGGAAGGTCGGAGAGATACGCAGTATTTT.

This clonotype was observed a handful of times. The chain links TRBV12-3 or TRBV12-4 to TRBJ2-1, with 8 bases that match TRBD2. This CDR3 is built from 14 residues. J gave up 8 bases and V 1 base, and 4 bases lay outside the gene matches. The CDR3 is CASSLVLAVHEQFF. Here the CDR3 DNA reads TGTGCCAGCAGTTTAGTACTAGCGGTCCATGAGCAGTTCTTC.

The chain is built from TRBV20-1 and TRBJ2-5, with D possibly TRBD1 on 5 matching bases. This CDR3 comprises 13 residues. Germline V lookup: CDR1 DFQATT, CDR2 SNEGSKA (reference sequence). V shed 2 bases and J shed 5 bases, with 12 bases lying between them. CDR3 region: CSARIQVRETQYF. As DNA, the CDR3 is TGCAGTGCTAGAATACAGGTCCGGGAGACCCAGTACTTC.

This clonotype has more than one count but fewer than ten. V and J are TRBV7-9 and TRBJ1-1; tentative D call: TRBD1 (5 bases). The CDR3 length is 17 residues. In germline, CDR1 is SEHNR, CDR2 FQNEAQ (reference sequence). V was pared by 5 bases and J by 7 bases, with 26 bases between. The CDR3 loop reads CASSPVAAREFYNEAFF. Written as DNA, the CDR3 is TGTGCCAGCAGCCCCGTCGCGGCCAGGGAGTTTTATAATGAAGCTTTCTTT. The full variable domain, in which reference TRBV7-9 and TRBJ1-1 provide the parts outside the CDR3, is DTGVSQNPRHKITKRGQNVTFRCDPISEHNRLYWYRQTLGQGPEFLTYFQNEAQLEKSRLLSDRFSAERPKGSFSTLEIQRTEQGDSAMYLCASSPVAAREFYNEAFFGQGTRLTVV.

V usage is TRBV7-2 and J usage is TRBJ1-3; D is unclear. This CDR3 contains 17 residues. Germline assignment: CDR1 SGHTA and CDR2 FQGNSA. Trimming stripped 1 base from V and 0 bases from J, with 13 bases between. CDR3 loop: CASSLGVLGSSGNTIYF. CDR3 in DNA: TGTGCCAGCAGCTTAGGGGTGTTGGGGAGCTCTGGAAACACCATATATTTT.

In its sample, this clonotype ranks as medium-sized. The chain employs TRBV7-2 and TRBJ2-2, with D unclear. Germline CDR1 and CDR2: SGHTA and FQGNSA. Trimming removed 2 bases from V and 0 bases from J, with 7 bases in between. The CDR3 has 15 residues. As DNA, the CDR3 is TGTGCCAGCAGCTTACTCGCCCCGAACACCGGGGAGCTGTTTTTT. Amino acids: CASSLLAPNTGELFF.

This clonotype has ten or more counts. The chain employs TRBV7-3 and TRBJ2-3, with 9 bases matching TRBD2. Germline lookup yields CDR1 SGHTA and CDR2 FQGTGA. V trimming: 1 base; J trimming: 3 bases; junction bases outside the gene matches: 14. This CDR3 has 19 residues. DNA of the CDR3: TGTGCCAGCAGCTTAATGCTCATGGCTAGCGGGGCAGATACAGATACGCAGTATTTT. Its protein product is CASSLMLMASGADTDTQYF. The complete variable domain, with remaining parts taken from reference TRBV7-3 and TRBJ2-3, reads GAGVSQTPSNKVTEKGKYVELRCDPISGHTALYWYRQSLGQGPEFLIYFQGTGAADDSGLPNDRFFAVRPEGSVSTLKIQRTERGDSAVYLCASSLMLMASGADTDTQYFGPGTRLTVL.

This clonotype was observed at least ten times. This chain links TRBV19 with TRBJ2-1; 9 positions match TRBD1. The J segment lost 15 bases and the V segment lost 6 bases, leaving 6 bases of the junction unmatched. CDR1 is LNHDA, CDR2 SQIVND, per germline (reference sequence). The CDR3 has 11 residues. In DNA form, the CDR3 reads TGTGCCAGTAGCGGACAGGGGACCTGGTTCTTC. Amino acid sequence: CASSGQGTWFF.

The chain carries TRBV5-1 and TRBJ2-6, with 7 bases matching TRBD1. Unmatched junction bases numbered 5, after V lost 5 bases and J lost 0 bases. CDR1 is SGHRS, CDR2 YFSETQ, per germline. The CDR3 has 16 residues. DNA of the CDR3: TGCGCCAGCAGTCGGGACAGCAGCTCTGGGGCCAACGTCCTGACTTTC. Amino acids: CASSRDSSSGANVLTF.